This section outlines one TCR beta chain sequence together with its context. This clonotype was observed a handful of times. The antigen it recognizes is unknown. Base quality data are lacking; no much larger clone is found one base away. Instrument on record: Illumina HiSeq 2500. Quantitative 5'-RACE with molecular barcodes was the method used to prepare the TCR beta libraries. As for how the authors treated the data: A new computational method based on a probabilistic model of VDJ rearrangement was used to identify disease-linked TCR variants. TCRdb's own reprocessing of the public reads used fastp at Q25 and MiXCR and kept productive beta chains. Every distinct CDR3 protein forms one entry, paired with its most common genes and DNA. The V and J calls here are based on TCRdb, not the publication. This sample has about 480,000 distinct CDR3 sequences in its table, and roughly a sixth of those were observed once. The ten largest clones add up to 0.85% to 1.3% of the sample.

The sample originates from a study of CD8 T cells in ankylosing spondylitis (dated by TCRdb to 2015 to 2018). With regard to the full study: T cell receptor beta repertoires were profiled in healthy donors and ankylosing spondylitis patients so that disease-linked TCR variants could be found. The full study cohort was made up of about 25 ankylosing spondylitis patients and around 100 healthy donors. Peripheral blood was sampled, and synovial fluid was also collected from ankylosing spondylitis patients.

On the study overall, not on this receptor specifically: The disease-linked clones were reported to be significantly enriched in matched synovial fluid samples from ankylosing spondylitis patients. A TCR beta motif made up of several highly homologous amino acid variants appeared to be characteristic of blood from ankylosing spondylitis patients. The disease-linked clones showed a CD8+ phenotype and occurred at relatively low frequencies in peripheral blood. Some motif variants had previously been reported in the synovial fluid and blood of reactive arthritis patients, which suggests shared mechanisms of disease initiation.

The cysteine opens and the phenylalanine closes a CDR3 of 13 amino acids. The only DNA kept is the CDR3, 39 bases in frame from the first base. Based on the germline V gene, the CDR1 and CDR2 sequences are MDHEN and SYDVKM. Cut back by 6 bases and 2 bases, the V and J ends lie 11 bases apart. The sequence links TRBV28 to TRBJ2-7, with an unclear D gene assignment. Material for sequencing was blood, either unsorted or a sorted T cell fraction (not recorded which). The clonotype comes from a male donor with ankylosing spondylitis. CDR3 reads: CASRPPTTYEQYF. The nucleotides read TGTGCCAGCAGGCCCCCGACCACCTACGAGCAGTACTTC.